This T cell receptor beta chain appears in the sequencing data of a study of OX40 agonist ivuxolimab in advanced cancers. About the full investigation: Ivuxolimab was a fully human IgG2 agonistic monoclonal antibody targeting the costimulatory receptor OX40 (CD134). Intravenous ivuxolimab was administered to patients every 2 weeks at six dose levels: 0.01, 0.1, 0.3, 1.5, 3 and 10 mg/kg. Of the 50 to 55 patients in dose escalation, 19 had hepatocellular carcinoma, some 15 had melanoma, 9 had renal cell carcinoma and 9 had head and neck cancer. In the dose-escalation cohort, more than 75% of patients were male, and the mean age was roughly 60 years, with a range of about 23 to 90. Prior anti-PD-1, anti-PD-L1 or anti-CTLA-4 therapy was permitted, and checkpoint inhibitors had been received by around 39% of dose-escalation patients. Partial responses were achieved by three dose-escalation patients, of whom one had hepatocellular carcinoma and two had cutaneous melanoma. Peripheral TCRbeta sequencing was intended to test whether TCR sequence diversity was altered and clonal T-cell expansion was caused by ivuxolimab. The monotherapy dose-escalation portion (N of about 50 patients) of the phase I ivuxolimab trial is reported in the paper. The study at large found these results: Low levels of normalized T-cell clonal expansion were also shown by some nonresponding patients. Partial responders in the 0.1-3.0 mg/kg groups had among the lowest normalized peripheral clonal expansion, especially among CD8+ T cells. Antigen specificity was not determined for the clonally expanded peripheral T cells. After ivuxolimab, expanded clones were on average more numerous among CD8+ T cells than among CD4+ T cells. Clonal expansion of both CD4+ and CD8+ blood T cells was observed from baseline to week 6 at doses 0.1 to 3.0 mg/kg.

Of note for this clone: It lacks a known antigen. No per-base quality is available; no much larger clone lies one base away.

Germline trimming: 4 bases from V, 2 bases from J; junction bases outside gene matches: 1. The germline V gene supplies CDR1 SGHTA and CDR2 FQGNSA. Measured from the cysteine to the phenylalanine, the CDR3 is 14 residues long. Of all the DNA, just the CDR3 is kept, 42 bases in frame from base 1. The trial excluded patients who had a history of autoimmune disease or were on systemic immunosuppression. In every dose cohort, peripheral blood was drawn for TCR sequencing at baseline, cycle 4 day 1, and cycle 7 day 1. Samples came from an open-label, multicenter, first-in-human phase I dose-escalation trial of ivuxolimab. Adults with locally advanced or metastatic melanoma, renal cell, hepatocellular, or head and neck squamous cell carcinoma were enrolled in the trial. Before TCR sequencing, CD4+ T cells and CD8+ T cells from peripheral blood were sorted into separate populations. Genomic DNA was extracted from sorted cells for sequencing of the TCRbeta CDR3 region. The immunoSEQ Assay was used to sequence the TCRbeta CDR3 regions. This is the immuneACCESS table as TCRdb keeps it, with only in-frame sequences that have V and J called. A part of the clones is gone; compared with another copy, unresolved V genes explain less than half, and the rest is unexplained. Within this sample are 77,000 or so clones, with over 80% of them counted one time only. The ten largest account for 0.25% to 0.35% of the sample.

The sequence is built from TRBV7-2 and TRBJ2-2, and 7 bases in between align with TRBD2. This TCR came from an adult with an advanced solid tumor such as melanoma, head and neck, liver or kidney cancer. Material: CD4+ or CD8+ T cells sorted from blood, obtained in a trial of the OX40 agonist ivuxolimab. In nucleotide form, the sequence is TGTGCCAGCAGCTCGGGACTAAACACCGGGGAGCTGTTTTTT. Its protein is CASSSGLNTGELFF. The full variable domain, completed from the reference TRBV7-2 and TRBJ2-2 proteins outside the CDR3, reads GAGVSQSPSNKVTEKGKDVELRCDPISGHTALYWYRQSLGQGLEFLIYFQGNSAPDKSGLPSDRFSAERTGGSVSTLTIQRTQQEDSAVYLCASSSGLNTGELFFGEGSRLTVL.